The 5 T cell receptor beta chains given below trace back to one sample, sequenced in a study of T cell responses to AZD1222 COVID-19 vaccine. Only in-frame clones appear in the TCRdb table, and some are missing; sequencing was by immunoSEQ multiplex PCR. The data contain 90,000 to 150,000 clones, under 90% of them singletons. This sample comprised peripheral blood, obtained on day 0 of AZD1222 vaccination. These receptors came from an adult in good health.

The chain joins TRBV10-1 to TRBJ2-7; TRBD2 matches 9 bases. The CDR3 runs 14 residues. The V segment lost 7 bases and the J segment 0 bases; nucleotides outside the gene matches: 4. The germline gives CDR1 WNHNN, CDR2 SYGVQD (reference sequence). CDR3 in DNA: TGCGCCAGCATCCGAGCGGGAGGCTCCTACGAGCAGTACTTC. Protein product: CASIRAGGSYEQYF.

The chain joins TRBV3-1 (or the pseudogene TRBV3-2) to TRBJ1-2; a weak D match, TRBD1 (5 bases). Looked up from germline, CDR1 is LGHDT and CDR2 is YNNKEL (reference sequence). Trimming took 3 bases from V and 8 from J, leaving 13 bases between them. The CDR3 consists of 13 residues. CDR3 sequence (DNA): TGTGCCAGCAGCCAGGGCAGGGAGAGCGGCTACACCTTC. Protein: CASSQGRESGYTF.

The chain uses TRBV3-1 (or the pseudogene TRBV3-2) and TRBJ2-1; 11 bases align to TRBD2. Per the germline V gene, CDR1 is LGHDT and CDR2 is YNNKEL (reference sequence). This CDR3 region has 15 residues. After removal of 4 bases from V and 7 bases from J, the junction contained 6 bases not matched to a gene. CDR3 region: CASSPTSGASNEQFF. Written as DNA, the CDR3 is TGTGCCAGCAGCCCGACTAGCGGGGCCAGTAATGAGCAGTTCTTC.

On this clone itself: Germline is not matched at one junction end, which may reflect a read error. The chain combines TRBV4-1 with TRBJ2-2, with D possibly being TRBD2 (6 bases). Germline V CDR1 and CDR2: MGHRA, YSYEKL. The CDR3 contains 17 residues. CDR3 coding DNA: TGCGCCAGCAGCCCGCAGCAGGCCCCGCGGGGCACCGGGGAGATGTTTTTT. It specifies CASSPQQAPRGTGEMFF.

The genes are TRBV15 and TRBJ1-1; D not certain. The CDR3 spans 12 residues. V dropped 5 bases and J dropped 1 base, with 5 bases sitting between them. CDR1 is LNHNV and CDR2 is YYDKDF in the germline V gene (reference sequence). CDR3 loop: CATSGSNTEAFF. The CDR3 DNA follows: TGTGCCACCAGCGGTTCGAACACTGAAGCTTTCTTT.